The entry below gives a single TCR beta chain sequence along with its context. J gave up 0 bases and V 4 bases, and 8 bases lay outside the gene matches. The CDR3 consists of 16 residues. Germline loops: CDR1 MRHNA, CDR2 SNTAGT. This sample is drawn from a study of blood T cell repertoires in COVID-19. Authors' processing steps: Reference gene primers were amplified, and this amplification served to estimate nucleated cell counts. Libraries were prepared by immunoSEQ multiplex PCR; TCRdb keeps only in-frame clonotypes and omits some of them. For V, J and clone size, that table is used; D and trimming come from the DNA. The sample has about 370,000 clones, around 90% seen once.

The clonotype originates from a man aged 18 to 30 with active or convalescent COVID-19. Sequencing was carried out using peripheral blood. V gene TRBV6-4 combines with J gene TRBJ2-5; 7 nucleotides align to TRBD1. The chain's CDR3 is CASSAPGGSDQETQYF. The CDR3 DNA reads as TGTGCCAGCAGTGCCCCAGGGGGTTCAGACCAAGAGACCCAGTACTTC.